The T cell receptor (beta chain) under discussion was sequenced for a study of cytomegalovirus exposure and HLA in healthy donors. The PCR contained 60 Vbeta and 13 Jbeta primers. Generated by immunoSEQ multiplex PCR, the TCRdb table keeps only in-frame clones and is missing some. The sample consists of some 100,000 clones, around 76% of them appearing once. The ends lost 7 bases at V and 2 bases at J; junction bases unmatched: 9. Germline V CDR1 and CDR2: MGHRA, YSYEKL. The CDR3 has 16 amino acids. The chain combines TRBV4-1 with TRBJ2-3, with 10 positions matching TRBD2. Material for sequencing was PBMCs. This TCR was recovered from a woman between 45 and 60 years old in good health and CMV-seropositive. This CDR3 reads CASTGSGRAFTDTQYF. The CDR3 bases are TGCGCCAGCACGGGGAGCGGGAGGGCCTTCACAGATACGCAGTATTTT.